The TCR beta chain described here comes from a study of control samples from healthy donors and cancer patients (dated by TCRdb to about 2020). Library preparation employed the immunoSEQ multiplex PCR assay. This is the immuneACCESS table as TCRdb keeps it, with only in-frame sequences that have V and J called. A part of the clones is gone; compared with another copy, unresolved V genes explain less than half, and the rest is unexplained. Counted in this sample were about 190,000 clones; about nine tenths of them appeared once. The ten biggest clones cover 1.5% to 2% of the sample. This clone was detected a few times. It has no known antigen specificity. No much larger clonotype is one base removed from it; base qualities were not supplied. The germline V gene sets CDR1 to SNHLY and CDR2 to FYNNEI. For this chain, trimming is 6 bases at the V end and 7 bases at the J end, and the number of junction bases without a gene match is 10. CDR3 length: 15 amino acids, cysteine to phenylalanine. The kept DNA is CDR3 alone, 45 bases in frame from the first base.

The receptor comes from a man aged 25 to 40 in good health. The chain is encoded by TRBV2 joined to TRBJ2-1; 9 nucleotides in the junction match TRBD2. Sequenced input: blood. The nucleotide sequence is TGTGCCAGCAGCCCCGCTTGGCGGGGGGGAAATGAGCAGTTCTTC. This translates into CASSPAWRGGNEQFF.